The rows below give T cell receptor beta chains drawn from one sample of a study of T-cell memory formation after mild COVID-19. TCRdb re-called the 5' RACE reads through MiXCR, storing one row per CDR3 protein. The top ten hold around 3.9% of the sample, which has around 200,000 distinct CDR3 sequences, about 18% seen once. Sequencing used PBMCs or a T cell subset sorted from them (not recorded which). The receptors stem from a young man who had mild COVID-19 (a few samples of this study predate the infection). Cell type and time point are not known. The CDR3 runs from the conserved cysteine through the conserved F or W. Each record gives: V gene, J gene, clone size, D gene, CDR3 protein, CDR3 DNA. D genes are given only for firm matches. Size is stated for part of the rows, as once, few or many counts, or as a class when the clone is expanded.

V gene: TRBV6-2/TRBV6-3
J gene: TRBJ1-5
clone size: once
D gene: .
CDR3 protein: CASSYTSAVSQPQHF
CDR3 DNA: TGTGCCAGCAGTTACACGAGTGCCGTCAGTCAGCCCCAGCATTTT

V gene: TRBV4-1
J gene: TRBJ2-7
clone size: few
D gene: .
CDR3 protein: CASSRGDRDYEQYF
CDR3 DNA: TGCGCCAGCAGCCGGGGGGACAGAGATTACGAGCAGTACTTC

V gene: TRBV20-1
J gene: TRBJ2-3
clone size: few
D gene: .
CDR3 protein: CSAIGTDRDTQYF
CDR3 DNA: TGCAGTGCTATCGGGACCGACAGGGATACGCAGTATTTT

V gene: TRBV9
J gene: TRBJ2-3
clone size: few
D gene: TRBD2
CDR3 protein: CASSVGASGGGTDTQYF
CDR3 DNA: TGTGCCAGCAGCGTAGGGGCTAGCGGGGGCGGCACAGATACGCAGTATTTT

V gene: TRBV4-3
J gene: TRBJ1-4
clone size: few
D gene: TRBD1
CDR3 protein: CASSQGTGGEKLFF
CDR3 DNA: TGCGCCAGCAGCCAAGGCACAGGGGGCGAAAAACTGTTTTTT

V gene: TRBV20-1
J gene: TRBJ1-2
clone size: few
D gene: TRBD1
CDR3 protein: CSASLQGANGYTF
CDR3 DNA: TGCAGTGCTAGTCTCCAGGGGGCGAATGGCTACACCTTC

V gene: TRBV6-2/TRBV6-3
J gene: TRBJ2-7
clone size: .
D gene: TRBD2
CDR3 protein: CASSYGAGGLYEQYF
CDR3 DNA: TGTGCCAGCAGTTACGGAGCGGGGGGCCTCTACGAGCAGTACTTC

V gene: TRBV27
J gene: TRBJ2-3
clone size: few
D gene: .
CDR3 protein: CASSPGTSALTDTQYF
CDR3 DNA: TGTGCCAGCAGTCCCGGGACATCCGCCCTCACAGATACGCAGTATTTT

V gene: TRBV5-1
J gene: TRBJ2-1
clone size: few
D gene: .
CDR3 protein: CASSSPSSYNEQFF
CDR3 DNA: TGCGCCAGCAGCTCGCCTAGCTCCTACAATGAGCAGTTCTTC

V gene: TRBV5-1
J gene: TRBJ1-1
clone size: few
D gene: .
CDR3 protein: CASSPSLNTEAFF
CDR3 DNA: TGCGCCAGCAGCCCTTCCTTGAACACTGAAGCTTTCTTT

V gene: TRBV28
J gene: TRBJ1-1
clone size: few
D gene: TRBD1
CDR3 protein: CASSLPGTGNTEAFF
CDR3 DNA: TGTGCCAGCAGTTTACCCGGGACAGGAAACACTGAAGCTTTCTTT

V gene: TRBV4-1
J gene: TRBJ2-2
clone size: few
D gene: TRBD2
CDR3 protein: CASSRDPGGTGELFF
CDR3 DNA: TGCGCCAGCAGCCGGGATCCCGGGGGGACCGGGGAGCTGTTTTTT

V gene: TRBV5-1
J gene: TRBJ2-1
clone size: few
D gene: TRBD2
CDR3 protein: CASSLDSGADNEQFF
CDR3 DNA: TGCGCCAGCAGCTTGGATAGCGGGGCTGACAATGAGCAGTTCTTC

V gene: TRBV18
J gene: TRBJ2-6
clone size: .
D gene: .
CDR3 protein: CASSPAPADSGANVLTF
CDR3 DNA: TGTGCCAGCTCACCAGCTCCCGCGGACTCTGGGGCCAACGTCCTGACTTTC

V gene: TRBV6-5
J gene: TRBJ2-3
clone size: .
D gene: .
CDR3 protein: CASSYSGDRTDTQYF
CDR3 DNA: TGTGCCAGCAGTTATTCGGGGGATCGCACAGATACGCAGTATTTT

V gene: TRBV14
J gene: TRBJ1-2
clone size: few
D gene: .
CDR3 protein: CASSQDPQGRGYGYTF
CDR3 DNA: TGTGCCAGCAGCCAAGATCCTCAGGGGCGCGGCTATGGCTACACCTTC

V gene: TRBV10-3
J gene: TRBJ1-4
clone size: .
D gene: .
CDR3 protein: CATTTRVGQTNEKLFF
CDR3 DNA: TGTGCCACGACAACGAGGGTTGGACAGACTAATGAAAAACTGTTTTTT

V gene: TRBV29-1
J gene: TRBJ1-5
clone size: .
D gene: .
CDR3 protein: CSVARSGQGNNQPQHF
CDR3 DNA: TGCAGCGTTGCGCGGTCAGGCCAGGGTAACAATCAGCCCCAGCATTTT

V gene: TRBV20-1
J gene: TRBJ1-5
clone size: .
D gene: .
CDR3 protein: CSASRTDQPQHF
CDR3 DNA: TGCAGTGCTAGTAGGACGGATCAGCCCCAGCATTTT

V gene: TRBV4-3
J gene: TRBJ2-5
clone size: .
D gene: .
CDR3 protein: CASSQTARSAETQYF
CDR3 DNA: TGCGCCAGCAGCCAAACTGCTCGGTCGGCGGAGACCCAGTACTTC

V gene: TRBV20-1
J gene: TRBJ1-1
clone size: few
D gene: .
CDR3 protein: CSATGNTEAFF
CDR3 DNA: TGCAGTGCTACAGGGAACACTGAAGCTTTCTTT

V gene: TRBV4-1
J gene: TRBJ1-2
clone size: few
D gene: .
CDR3 protein: CASSLRRGGYGYTF
CDR3 DNA: TGCGCCAGCAGCCTTCGGCGGGGCGGCTATGGCTACACCTTC

V gene: TRBV7-9
J gene: TRBJ1-2
clone size: once
D gene: .
CDR3 protein: CASSLGLVSNYGYTF
CDR3 DNA: TGTGCCAGCAGCTTAGGATTGGTGTCTAACTATGGCTACACCTTC

V gene: TRBV18
J gene: TRBJ2-5
clone size: .
D gene: .
CDR3 protein: CASSPLYETQYF
CDR3 DNA: TGTGCCAGCTCACCTTTGTACGAGACCCAGTACTTC

V gene: TRBV27
J gene: TRBJ2-7
clone size: few
D gene: TRBD2
CDR3 protein: CASRMSGGSYEQYF
CDR3 DNA: TGTGCCAGCAGGATGAGCGGGGGCTCCTACGAGCAGTACTTC

V gene: TRBV12-3/TRBV12-4
J gene: TRBJ1-5
clone size: many
D gene: .
CDR3 protein: CASSLDLSQPQHF
CDR3 DNA: TGTGCCAGCAGTTTAGATCTAAGTCAGCCCCAGCATTTT

V gene: TRBV12-3/TRBV12-4
J gene: TRBJ1-2
clone size: few
D gene: TRBD1
CDR3 protein: CASSGQEYYGYTF
CDR3 DNA: TGTGCCAGCAGTGGACAGGAGTACTATGGCTACACCTTC

V gene: TRBV5-1
J gene: TRBJ1-1
clone size: few
D gene: .
CDR3 protein: CASSLGSRNTEAFF
CDR3 DNA: TGCGCCAGCAGCTTGGGAAGCAGAAACACTGAAGCTTTCTTT

V gene: TRBV5-1
J gene: TRBJ2-7
clone size: medium-sized
D gene: .
CDR3 protein: CASSLGWASGGKDEQYF
CDR3 DNA: TGCGCCAGCAGCTTGGGATGGGCGTCTGGGGGGAAGGACGAGCAGTACTTC

V gene: TRBV6-6
J gene: TRBJ2-7
clone size: few
D gene: .
CDR3 protein: CASKALRDLSYEQYF
CDR3 DNA: TGTGCCAGCAAGGCCCTCCGGGACTTATCCTACGAGCAGTACTTC

V gene: TRBV7-7
J gene: TRBJ2-3
clone size: few
D gene: .
CDR3 protein: CASSFGLASTDTQYF
CDR3 DNA: TGTGCCAGCAGCTTCGGACTGGCCAGCACAGATACGCAGTATTTT

V gene: TRBV24-1
J gene: TRBJ2-5
clone size: .
D gene: .
CDR3 protein: CATSDPDIGQETQYF
CDR3 DNA: TGTGCCACCAGTGATCCCGACATAGGCCAAGAGACCCAGTACTTC

V gene: TRBV29-1
J gene: TRBJ2-1
clone size: many
D gene: TRBD2
CDR3 protein: CSVGGGVHVEQFF
CDR3 DNA: TGCAGCGTCGGGGGGGGGGTACACGTTGAGCAGTTCTTC

V gene: TRBV6-1
J gene: TRBJ2-1
clone size: few
D gene: .
CDR3 protein: CASRLGELPYNEQFF
CDR3 DNA: TGTGCCAGTCGTCTTGGGGAGCTTCCCTACAATGAGCAGTTCTTC

V gene: TRBV6-5
J gene: TRBJ1-5
clone size: few
D gene: .
CDR3 protein: CASSPDVSNQPQHF
CDR3 DNA: TGTGCCAGCAGTCCAGACGTTAGCAATCAGCCCCAGCATTTT

V gene: TRBV7-9
J gene: TRBJ2-3
clone size: .
D gene: .
CDR3 protein: CASSPGDDRINQYF
CDR3 DNA: TGTGCCAGCAGCCCTGGGGACGACAGAATCAATCAGTATTTT

V gene: TRBV12-3/TRBV12-4
J gene: TRBJ2-3
clone size: few
D gene: TRBD2
CDR3 protein: CASNREGFDTQYF
CDR3 DNA: TGTGCCAGCAATCGGGAGGGGTTTGATACGCAGTATTTT

V gene: TRBV5-1
J gene: TRBJ2-3
clone size: .
D gene: .
CDR3 protein: CASSLWVGADTQYF
CDR3 DNA: TGCGCCAGCAGCTTGTGGGTCGGGGCAGATACGCAGTATTTT

V gene: TRBV5-1
J gene: TRBJ2-2
clone size: .
D gene: .
CDR3 protein: CASSLGFRGTGELFF
CDR3 DNA: TGCGCCAGCAGCTTAGGCTTTCGAGGCACCGGGGAGCTGTTTTTT

V gene: TRBV5-1
J gene: TRBJ2-7
clone size: .
D gene: .
CDR3 protein: CASSETGSGQYF
CDR3 DNA: TGCGCCAGCAGCGAGACAGGAAGCGGGCAGTACTTC

V gene: TRBV29-1
J gene: TRBJ2-5
clone size: few
D gene: TRBD1
CDR3 protein: CSVERTGGGRETQYF
CDR3 DNA: TGCAGCGTTGAGCGGACAGGGGGCGGAAGGGAGACCCAGTACTTC

V gene: TRBV20-1
J gene: TRBJ1-2
clone size: .
D gene: .
CDR3 protein: CSARHMGGKGGYTF
CDR3 DNA: TGCAGTGCTAGACATATGGGGGGAAAGGGAGGCTACACCTTC

V gene: TRBV9
J gene: TRBJ1-4
clone size: few
D gene: .
CDR3 protein: CASSGNEKLFF
CDR3 DNA: TGTGCCAGCAGCGGGAATGAAAAACTGTTTTTT

V gene: TRBV5-1
J gene: TRBJ2-1
clone size: .
D gene: .
CDR3 protein: CASSLLRDEQFF
CDR3 DNA: TGCGCCAGCAGCTTGCTTAGAGACGAGCAGTTCTTC

V gene: TRBV7-2
J gene: TRBJ1-5
clone size: few
D gene: .
CDR3 protein: CASSLKGSNQPQHF
CDR3 DNA: TGTGCCAGCAGCTTAAAAGGTTCCAATCAGCCCCAGCATTTT

V gene: TRBV7-9
J gene: TRBJ2-3
clone size: many
D gene: TRBD1
CDR3 protein: CASSFGTGGADTQYF
CDR3 DNA: TGTGCCAGCAGCTTCGGGACAGGGGGCGCAGATACGCAGTATTTT

V gene: TRBV5-1
J gene: TRBJ2-3
clone size: .
D gene: .
CDR3 protein: CASSLALQEQYF
CDR3 DNA: TGCGCCAGCAGCTTGGCCTTGCAGGAGCAGTATTTT

V gene: TRBV9
J gene: TRBJ1-5
clone size: .
D gene: .
CDR3 protein: CASSVGSGSNQPQHF
CDR3 DNA: TGTGCCAGCAGCGTAGGGAGCGGTAGCAATCAGCCCCAGCATTTT

V gene: TRBV29-1
J gene: TRBJ2-1
clone size: many
D gene: .
CDR3 protein: CSVDGSYNEQFF
CDR3 DNA: TGCAGCGTTGATGGGTCCTACAATGAGCAGTTCTTC

V gene: TRBV28
J gene: TRBJ2-1
clone size: few
D gene: .
CDR3 protein: CASNRGFGYNEQFF
CDR3 DNA: TGTGCCAGCAATCGAGGCTTCGGGTACAATGAGCAGTTCTTC

V gene: TRBV6-2/TRBV6-3
J gene: TRBJ1-5
clone size: .
D gene: TRBD1
CDR3 protein: CASSWTGYQPQHF
CDR3 DNA: TGTGCCAGCAGTTGGACAGGGTATCAGCCCCAGCATTTT

V gene: TRBV5-1
J gene: TRBJ2-3
clone size: .
D gene: .
CDR3 protein: CASSLGGYVLDTQYF
CDR3 DNA: TGCGCCAGCAGCTTGGGGGGGTATGTTTTGGATACGCAGTATTTT

V gene: TRBV10-3
J gene: TRBJ1-2
clone size: .
D gene: .
CDR3 protein: CAISEAREGSGYTF
CDR3 DNA: TGTGCCATCAGTGAGGCGAGGGAGGGAAGCGGCTACACCTTC

V gene: TRBV20-1
J gene: TRBJ1-1
clone size: .
D gene: .
CDR3 protein: CSARRDTNTEAFF
CDR3 DNA: TGCAGTGCTAGGAGGGACACTAACACTGAAGCTTTCTTT

V gene: TRBV6-2/TRBV6-3
J gene: TRBJ2-5
clone size: .
D gene: .
CDR3 protein: CASSYRVFQETQYF
CDR3 DNA: TGTGCCAGCAGCTACAGGGTTTTCCAAGAGACCCAGTACTTC

V gene: TRBV4-1
J gene: TRBJ1-5
clone size: .
D gene: .
CDR3 protein: CASSQDRGASNQPQHF
CDR3 DNA: TGCGCCAGCAGCCAAGATAGGGGGGCTAGCAATCAGCCCCAGCATTTT

V gene: TRBV5-1
J gene: TRBJ2-1
clone size: many
D gene: .
CDR3 protein: CASSDRTDNEQFF
CDR3 DNA: TGCGCCAGCAGCGACAGGACGGACAATGAGCAGTTCTTC

V gene: TRBV20-1
J gene: TRBJ1-6
clone size: .
D gene: .
CDR3 protein: CSARGGGASPLHF
CDR3 DNA: TGCAGTGCTAGAGGGGGGGGGGCATCACCCCTCCACTTT

V gene: TRBV4-3
J gene: TRBJ1-4
clone size: few
D gene: TRBD1
CDR3 protein: CASSQAGQEKLFF
CDR3 DNA: TGCGCCAGCAGCCAGGCGGGACAGGAAAAACTGTTTTTT